The rows below give T cell receptor beta chains drawn from one sample of a study of T-cell memory formation after mild COVID-19. MiXCR was run by TCRdb on the 5' RACE reads, yielding one entry per CDR3 protein. The sample consists of roughly 400,000 distinct CDR3 sequences, roughly 18% of them appearing once. Sequencing was done on a sample of PBMCs or a T cell subset sorted from them (not recorded which). The receptors were sampled from a man aged 18 to 29 who had mild COVID-19 (a few samples of this study predate the infection). Cell type and time point are not known. CDR3s include the opening cysteine and the closing phenylalanine or tryptophan. A D gene is named only where the DNA matches it firmly. Not every row has a clone size; where given, it reads once, few, many or a size class.

j_call | d_call | v_call | clone_size | cdr3_length | cdr3_nt | cdr3_aa
TRBJ2-1 | . | TRBV7-3 | . | 14 | TGTGCCAGCTCAATTGGGTCCACGGGGGATGAGCAGTTCTTC | CASSIGSTGDEQFF
TRBJ2-1 | . | TRBV2 | few | 13 | TGTGCCAGCAGCCTAGACCGCGGCGGTGAGCAGTTCTTC | CASSLDRGGEQFF
TRBJ1-2 | . | TRBV12-3/TRBV12-4 | few | 11 | TGTGCCAGCAGTTATGCGAGAGGCTACACCTTC | CASSYARGYTF
TRBJ1-1 | . | TRBV5-4 | . | 14 | TGTGCCAGCAGCTTCCGTCTCGGGGACACTGAAGCTTTCTTT | CASSFRLGDTEAFF
TRBJ1-5 | . | TRBV5-1 | . | 15 | TGCGCCAGCAGCTTGTCCGGAGGGGGGGACCATCCCCAGCATTTT | CASSLSGGGDHPQHF
TRBJ2-2 | . | TRBV7-6 | . | 16 | TGTGCCAGCAGCCTACTTGCGGGTACGAACACCGGGGAGCTGTTTTTT | CASSLLAGTNTGELFF
TRBJ1-1 | . | TRBV28 | . | 13 | TGTGCCAGCACCCCTGGGGCTCGGACTGAAGCTTTCTTT | CASTPGARTEAFF
TRBJ2-1 | . | TRBV6-2/TRBV6-3 | few | 16 | TGTGCCAGCAGTTACGCGACAGGTAGCTCCTACAATGAGCAGTTCTTC | CASSYATGSSYNEQFF
TRBJ2-5 | . | TRBV5-1 | . | 14 | TGCGCCAGCAGCTTGTCATCTTTTCGGGGGACCCAGTACTTC | CASSLSSFRGTQYF
TRBJ1-5 | TRBD1 | TRBV7-2 | many | 15 | TGTGCCAGCAGCCGGGGACAGGGACCCAATCAGCCCCAGCATTTT | CASSRGQGPNQPQHF
TRBJ2-2 | TRBD2 | TRBV20-1 | . | 18 | TGCAGTGCTAGCCCTAGCGGGGGGAAGGTCCCCTCCACCGGGGAGCTGTTTTTT | CSASPSGGKVPSTGELFF
TRBJ2-5 | . | TRBV5-4 | few | 14 | TGTGCCAGCAGCCCCGATTACGCCCAAGAGACCCAGTACTTC | CASSPDYAQETQYF
TRBJ1-3 | . | TRBV6-6 | few | 14 | TGTGCCAGCAGGCCGGGACACCGAGGAAACACCATATATTTT | CASRPGHRGNTIYF
TRBJ1-2 | TRBD1 | TRBV2 | . | 15 | TGTGCCAGCAGTGGCCCCCGGGACAGGGAGCGCGGCTACACCTTC | CASSGPRDRERGYTF
TRBJ1-5 | . | TRBV6-5 | many | 15 | TGTGCCAGCAGCCTCGGGGGCCCCCAGGATCAGCCCCAGCATTTT | CASSLGGPQDQPQHF
TRBJ2-7 | . | TRBV27 | many | 11 | TGTGCCAGCAGTTTATCTGGGGAGCAGTACTTC | CASSLSGEQYF
TRBJ1-6 | . | TRBV7-9 | . | 14 | TGTGCCAGCCAGAGCCGGGAGATTAATTCACCCCTCCACTTT | CASQSREINSPLHF
TRBJ2-6 | TRBD2 | TRBV5-4 | once | 18 | TGTGCCAGCAGCTCGCTGACTAGCGGGGGCTCTGGGGCCAACGTCCTGACTTTC | CASSSLTSGGSGANVLTF